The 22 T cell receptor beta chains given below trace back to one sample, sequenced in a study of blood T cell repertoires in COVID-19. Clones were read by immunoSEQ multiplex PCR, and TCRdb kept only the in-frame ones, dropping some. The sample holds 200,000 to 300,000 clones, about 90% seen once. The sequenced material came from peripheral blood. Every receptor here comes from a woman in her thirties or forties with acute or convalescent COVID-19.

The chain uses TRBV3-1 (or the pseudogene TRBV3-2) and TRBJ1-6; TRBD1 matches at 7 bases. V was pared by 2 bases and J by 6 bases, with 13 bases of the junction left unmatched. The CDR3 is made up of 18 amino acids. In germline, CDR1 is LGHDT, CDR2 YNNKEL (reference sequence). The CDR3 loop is CASSQPLFGAGGNSPLHF. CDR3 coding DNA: TGTGCCAGCAGCCAACCCTTGTTCGGGGCAGGGGGTAATTCACCCCTCCACTTT.

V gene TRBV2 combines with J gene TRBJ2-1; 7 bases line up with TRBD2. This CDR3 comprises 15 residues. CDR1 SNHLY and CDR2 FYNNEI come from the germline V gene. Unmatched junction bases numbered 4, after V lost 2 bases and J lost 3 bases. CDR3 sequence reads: CASSEFERGYNEQFF. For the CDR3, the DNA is TGTGCCAGCAGTGAATTCGAGCGGGGCTACAATGAGCAGTTCTTC.

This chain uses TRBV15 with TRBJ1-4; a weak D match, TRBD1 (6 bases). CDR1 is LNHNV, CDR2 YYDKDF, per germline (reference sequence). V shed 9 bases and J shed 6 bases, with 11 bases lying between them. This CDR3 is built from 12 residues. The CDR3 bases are TGTGCCACTCGGGACACCGATGAAAAACTGTTTTTT. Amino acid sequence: CATRDTDEKLFF.

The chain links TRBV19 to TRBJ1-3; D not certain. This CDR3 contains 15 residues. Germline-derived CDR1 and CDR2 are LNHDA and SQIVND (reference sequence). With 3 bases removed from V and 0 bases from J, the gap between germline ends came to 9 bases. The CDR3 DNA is TGTGCCAGTAGTATGGGAGGTAGCTCTGGAAACACCATATATTTT. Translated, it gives CASSMGGSSGNTIYF.

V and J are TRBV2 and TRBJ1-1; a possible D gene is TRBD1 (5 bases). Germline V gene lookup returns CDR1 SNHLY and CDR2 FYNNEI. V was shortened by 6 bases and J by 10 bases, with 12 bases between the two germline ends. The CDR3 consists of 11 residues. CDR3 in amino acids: CASRLQGRAFF. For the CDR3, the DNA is TGTGCCAGCAGGCTCCAGGGAAGAGCTTTCTTT.

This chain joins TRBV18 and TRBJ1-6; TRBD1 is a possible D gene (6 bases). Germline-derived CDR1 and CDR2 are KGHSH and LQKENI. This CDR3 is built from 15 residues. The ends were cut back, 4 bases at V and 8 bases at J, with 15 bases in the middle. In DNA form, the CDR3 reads TGTGCCAGCTCACAACAGGGTAGAGGGGATTCACCCCTCCACTTT. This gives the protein CASSQQGRGDSPLHF.

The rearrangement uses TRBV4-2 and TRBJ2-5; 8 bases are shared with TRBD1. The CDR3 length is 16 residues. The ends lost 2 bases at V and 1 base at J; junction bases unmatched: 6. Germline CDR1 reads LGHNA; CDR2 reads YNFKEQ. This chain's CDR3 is CASSQPSGQGQETQYF. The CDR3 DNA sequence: TGTGCCAGCAGCCAACCATCCGGACAGGGCCAAGAGACCCAGTACTTC.

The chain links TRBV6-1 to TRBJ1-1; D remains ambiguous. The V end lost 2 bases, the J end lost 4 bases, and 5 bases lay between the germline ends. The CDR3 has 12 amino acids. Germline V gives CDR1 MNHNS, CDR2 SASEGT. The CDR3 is CASSERVTEAFF. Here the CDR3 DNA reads TGTGCCAGCAGTGAACGGGTCACTGAAGCTTTCTTT.

CDR3 sequence reads: CARSFIDRFRDGWTEAFF. DNA for the CDR3: TGTGCCAGAAGCTTTATCGACAGGTTTCGGGATGGGTGGACTGAAGCTTTCTTT. The chain has TRBV5-3 and TRBJ1-1; D perhaps matches TRBD1 (6 bases). TRBV5-3 is marked as an open reading frame, function uncertain. This CDR3 region has 18 residues. The V end was cut by 2 bases, the J end by 5 bases, with 25 bases between.

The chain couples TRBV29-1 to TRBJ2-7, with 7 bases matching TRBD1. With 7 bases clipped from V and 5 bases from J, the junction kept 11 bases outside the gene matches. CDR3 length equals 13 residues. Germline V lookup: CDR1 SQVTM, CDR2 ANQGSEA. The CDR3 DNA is TGCAGCGCCGGGGTGGGACAGAGGAACGAGCAGTACGTC. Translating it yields CSAGVGQRNEQYV.

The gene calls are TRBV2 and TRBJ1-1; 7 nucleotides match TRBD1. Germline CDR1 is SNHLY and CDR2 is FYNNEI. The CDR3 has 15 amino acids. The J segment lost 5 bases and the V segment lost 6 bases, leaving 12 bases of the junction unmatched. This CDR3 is CASRVDRVGGTEAFF. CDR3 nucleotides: TGTGCCAGCAGGGTCGACAGGGTAGGAGGGACTGAAGCTTTCTTT.

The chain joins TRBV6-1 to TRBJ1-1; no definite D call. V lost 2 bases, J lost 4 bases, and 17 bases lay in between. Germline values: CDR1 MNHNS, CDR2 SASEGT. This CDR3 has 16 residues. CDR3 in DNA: TGTGCCAGCAGTGAAATTGGTCACTTTATTGGCACTGAAGCTTTCTTT. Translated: CASSEIGHFIGTEAFF.

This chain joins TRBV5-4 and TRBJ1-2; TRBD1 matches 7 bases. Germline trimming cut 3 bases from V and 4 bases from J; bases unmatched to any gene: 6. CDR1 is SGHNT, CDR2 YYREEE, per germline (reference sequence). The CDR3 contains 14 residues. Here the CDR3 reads CASSSRTGLYGYTF. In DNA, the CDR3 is TGTGCCAGCAGCTCCCGGACAGGCCTCTATGGCTACACCTTC.

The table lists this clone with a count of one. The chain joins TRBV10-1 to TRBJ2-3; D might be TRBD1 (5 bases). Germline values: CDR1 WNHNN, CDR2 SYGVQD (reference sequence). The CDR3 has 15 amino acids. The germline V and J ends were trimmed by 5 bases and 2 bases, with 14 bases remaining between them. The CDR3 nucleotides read TGCGCCAGCAGTCCTGTACAGGAAATCACAGATACGCAGTATTTT. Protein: CASSPVQEITDTQYF.

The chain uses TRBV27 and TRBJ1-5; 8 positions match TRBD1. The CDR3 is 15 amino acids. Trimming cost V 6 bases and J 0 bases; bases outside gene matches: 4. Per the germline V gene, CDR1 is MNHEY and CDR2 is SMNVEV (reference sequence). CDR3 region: CASRQGQVSNQPQHF. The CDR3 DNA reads TGTGCCAGCAGACAGGGACAGGTTAGCAATCAGCCCCAGCATTTT.

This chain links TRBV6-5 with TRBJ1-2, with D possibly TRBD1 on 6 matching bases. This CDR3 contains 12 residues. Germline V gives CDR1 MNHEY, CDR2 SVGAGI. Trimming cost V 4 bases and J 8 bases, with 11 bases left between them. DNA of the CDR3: TGTGCCAGCAGTTCGACAGGCCAAGGCTACACCTTC. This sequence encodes CASSSTGQGYTF.

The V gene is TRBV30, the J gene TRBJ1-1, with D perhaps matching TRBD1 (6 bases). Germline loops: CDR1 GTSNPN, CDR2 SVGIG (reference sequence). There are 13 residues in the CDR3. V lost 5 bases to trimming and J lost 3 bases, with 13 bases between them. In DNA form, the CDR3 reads TGTGCCTGGGACCAAGGGGGAGACACTGAAGCTTTCTTT. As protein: CAWDQGGDTEAFF.

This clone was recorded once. The DNA for the CDR3 is TGTGCCAGCAGCCACCTTCGCGGGGCACGCGGAAACACCATATATTTT. As protein: CASSHLRGARGNTIYF. The chain links TRBV11-2 to TRBJ1-3; TRBD1 might be the D (5 bases). The CDR3 extends over 16 amino acids. CDR1 is SGHAT, CDR2 FQNNGV, per germline. Trimming took 5 bases from V and 4 from J, leaving 18 bases between them.

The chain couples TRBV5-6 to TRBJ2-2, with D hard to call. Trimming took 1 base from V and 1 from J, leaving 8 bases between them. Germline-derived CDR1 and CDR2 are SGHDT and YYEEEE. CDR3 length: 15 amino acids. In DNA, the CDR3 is TGTGCCAGCAGCTTGCTTACGGGGAACACCGGGGAGCTGTTTTTT. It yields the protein CASSLLTGNTGELFF. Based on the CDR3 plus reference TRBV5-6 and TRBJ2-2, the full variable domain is DAGVTQSPTHLIKTRGQQVTLRCSPKSGHDTVSWYQQALGQGPQFIFQYYEEEERQRGNFPDRFSGHQFPNYSSELNVNALLLGDSALYLCASSLLTGNTGELFFGEGSRLTVL.

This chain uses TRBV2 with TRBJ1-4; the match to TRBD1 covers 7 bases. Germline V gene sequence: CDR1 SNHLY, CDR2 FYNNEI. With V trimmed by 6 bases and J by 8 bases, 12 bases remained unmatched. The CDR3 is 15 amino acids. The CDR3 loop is CASSPRQGFIEKLFF. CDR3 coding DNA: TGTGCCAGCAGCCCTCGACAGGGATTTATAGAAAAACTGTTTTTT.

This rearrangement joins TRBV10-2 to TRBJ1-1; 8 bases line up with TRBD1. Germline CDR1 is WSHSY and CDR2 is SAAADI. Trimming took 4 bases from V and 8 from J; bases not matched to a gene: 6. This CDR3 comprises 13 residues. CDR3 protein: CASSVNRGNEAFF. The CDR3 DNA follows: TGCGCCAGCAGTGTCAACAGGGGGAACGAAGCTTTCTTT.

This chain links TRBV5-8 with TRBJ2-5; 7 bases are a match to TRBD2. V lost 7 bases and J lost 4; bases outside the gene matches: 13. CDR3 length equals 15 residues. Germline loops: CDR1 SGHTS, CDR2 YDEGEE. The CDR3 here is CASGEAGQRGETQYF. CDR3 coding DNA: TGTGCCAGCGGGGAAGCGGGGCAGCGGGGAGAGACCCAGTACTTC.